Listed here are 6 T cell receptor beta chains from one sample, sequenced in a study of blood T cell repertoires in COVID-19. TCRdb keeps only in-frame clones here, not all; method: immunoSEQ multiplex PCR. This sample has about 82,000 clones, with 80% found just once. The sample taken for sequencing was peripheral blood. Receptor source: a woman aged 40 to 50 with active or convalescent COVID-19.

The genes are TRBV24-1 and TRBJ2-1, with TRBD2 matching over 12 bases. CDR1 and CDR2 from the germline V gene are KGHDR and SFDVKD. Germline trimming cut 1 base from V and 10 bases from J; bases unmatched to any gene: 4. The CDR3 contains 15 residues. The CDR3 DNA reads TGTGCCACCAGTGATTTAATAGGGACTAGCGGGGAGCAGTTCTTC. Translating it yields CATSDLIGTSGEQFF.

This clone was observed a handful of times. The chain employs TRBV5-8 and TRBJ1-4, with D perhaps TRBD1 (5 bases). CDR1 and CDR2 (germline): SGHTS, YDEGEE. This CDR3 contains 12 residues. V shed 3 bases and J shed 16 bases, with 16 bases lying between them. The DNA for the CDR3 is TGTGCCAGCAGCTCCGGGGGGACCAAGGGGTTTTTT. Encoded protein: CASSSGGTKGFF.

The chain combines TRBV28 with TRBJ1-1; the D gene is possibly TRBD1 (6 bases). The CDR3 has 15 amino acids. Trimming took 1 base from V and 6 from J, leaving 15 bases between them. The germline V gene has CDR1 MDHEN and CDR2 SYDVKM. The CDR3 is CASSLSIGGLAEAFF. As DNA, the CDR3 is TGTGCCAGCAGTTTATCTATTGGGGGCTTGGCTGAAGCTTTCTTT.

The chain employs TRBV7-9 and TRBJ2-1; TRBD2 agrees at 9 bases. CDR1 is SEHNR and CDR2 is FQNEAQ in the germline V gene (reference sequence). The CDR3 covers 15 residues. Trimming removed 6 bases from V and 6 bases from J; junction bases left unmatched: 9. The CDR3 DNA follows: TGTGCCAGCAGTAAAGCGGGACTAGCCTTCAATGAGCAGTTCTTC. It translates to CASSKAGLAFNEQFF.

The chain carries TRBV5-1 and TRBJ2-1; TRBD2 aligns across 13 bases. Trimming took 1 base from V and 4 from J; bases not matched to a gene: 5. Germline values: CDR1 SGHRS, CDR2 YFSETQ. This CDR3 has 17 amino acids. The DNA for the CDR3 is TGCGCCAGCAGCTTGACACTAGCGGGAGGGACTTACAATGAGCAGTTCTTC. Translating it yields CASSLTLAGGTYNEQFF.

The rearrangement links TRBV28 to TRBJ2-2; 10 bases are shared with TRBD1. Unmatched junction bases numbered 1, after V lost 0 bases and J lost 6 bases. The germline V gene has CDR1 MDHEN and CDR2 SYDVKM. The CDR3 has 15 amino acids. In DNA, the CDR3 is TGTGCCAGCAGTTTATGGGACAGGGGGTCCGGGGAGCTGTTTTTT. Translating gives CASSLWDRGSGELFF.